Listed here is a single T cell receptor beta chain. Antigen specificity is unknown. The source of the sample is a study of cytomegalovirus exposure and HLA in healthy donors. Study-level background: Genotyping of 400 or so donors showed that 80% to 85% belonged to the Caucasian-associated ancestry cluster. Study findings and constraints: Presence/absence analyses rested on an assumption that sequencing depth was roughly uniform across donors.

Amplification used 60 Vbeta primers and 13 Jbeta primers. In the authors' workflow: Approximately 12 million of 80 million or so unique TCR beta chains were shared, per a later count. Assay: immunoSEQ multiplex PCR; the TCRdb copy retains only in-frame clones and omits some. That table is the source of V, J and clone size, and D and trimming were worked out from the DNA. Counted here are about 180,000 clones, around 82% occurring once; the ten biggest clones make up 2.4%. Germline loops: CDR1 ENHRY, CDR2 SYGVKD. CDR3 length equals 16 residues. The V gene end was trimmed by 10 bases and the J gene end by 4 bases; junction bases not matched to a gene: 15.

The chain couples TRBV10-3 to TRBJ1-2; TRBD1 aligns across 10 bases. Material: PBMCs. This clonotype originated in a man between 60 and 75 years old in good health and CMV-seronegative. The CDR3 region has the DNA TGTGCCACTGGCCGGGACAGGGGCCCGGGAGGCTATGGCTACACCTTC. It encodes CATGRDRGPGGYGYTF.